The 20 T cell receptor beta chains below come from one sample, sequenced in a study of blood T cell repertoires in COVID-19 (dated by TCRdb to 2018 to 2020). Preparation of the library involved the immunoSEQ multiplex PCR assay. TCRdb's version of the immuneACCESS table is confined to in-frame rearrangements and falls short of the full clone set. An unresolved V gene accounts for under half of the shortfall where checked; the remainder is of unknown origin. For this sample the table gives about 270,000 clones, of which 70% to 90% were detected only once. The top ten clonotypes cover approximately 4.1% of the sample. Sequenced material: peripheral blood. The receptor set was obtained from a woman in her fifties or sixties with active or convalescent COVID-19.

A single count supports this clone. The rearrangement joins TRBV29-1 to TRBJ2-1; 8 positions agree with TRBD1. After removal of 1 base from V and 4 bases from J, the junction contained 9 bases not matched to a gene. The CDR3 contains 16 residues. Per the germline V gene, CDR1 is SQVTM and CDR2 is ANQGSEA. CDR3 nucleotides: TGCAGCGTTGAAGGTTCCCAGGGGGCTAAATACAATGAGCAGTTCTTC. This codes for CSVEGSQGAKYNEQFF.

V gene TRBV28 combines with J gene TRBJ1-1; TRBD1 might be the D (5 bases). The germline gives CDR1 MDHEN, CDR2 SYDVKM. This CDR3 region has 18 residues. V lost 4 bases and J lost 0, with 21 bases in between. The CDR3 sequence is CASSSAVGGGLMNTEAFF. The CDR3 DNA sequence: TGTGCCAGCAGTTCCGCAGTCGGCGGGGGTCTCATGAACACTGAAGCTTTCTTT.

The chain is built from TRBV27 and TRBJ2-5; weak D call: TRBD2 (7 bases). CDR1 MNHEY and CDR2 SMNVEV come from the germline V gene (reference sequence). Trimming shortened V by 1 base and J by 5 bases, and 35 bases separated the two germline ends. This CDR3 is built from 22 residues. CDR3 residues: CASSLLRKGLVCSLQGGETQYF. CDR3 sequence (DNA): TGTGCCAGCAGTTTATTAAGAAAAGGTTTGGTCTGTTCCCTACAGGGAGGGGAGACCCAGTACTTC.

The chain joins TRBV5-1 to TRBJ2-1, with a tentative D call TRBD2 (5 bases). This CDR3 is 15 amino acids long. V was trimmed by 0 bases and J by 3 bases, leaving 10 bases between them. The germline V gene encodes CDR1 SGHRS and CDR2 YFSETQ. CDR3 residues: CASSLGLSSYNEQFF. The CDR3 DNA reads TGCGCCAGCAGCTTGGGACTATCGAGCTACAATGAGCAGTTCTTC. The full variable domain, in which reference TRBV5-1 and TRBJ2-1 provide the parts outside the CDR3, is KAGVTQTPRYLIKTRGQQVTLSCSPISGHRSVSWYQQTPGQGLQFLFEYFSETQRNKGNFPGRFSGRQFSNSRSEMNVSTLELGDSALYLCASSLGLSSYNEQFFGPGTRLTVL.

This clone was counted many times. The chain employs TRBV3-1 (or the pseudogene TRBV3-2) and TRBJ2-2; no clear D gene. The length of the CDR3 is 13 residues. Germline V gene sequence: CDR1 LGHDT, CDR2 YNNKEL (reference sequence). Deletions cut 3 bases from V and 7 bases from J, with 9 bases between. The CDR3 here is CASSQARRGELFF. In DNA, the CDR3 is TGTGCCAGCAGCCAGGCGAGGCGCGGGGAGCTGTTTTTT.

The chain uses TRBV14 and TRBJ2-6, with D perhaps matching TRBD1 (6 bases). The CDR3 spans 19 residues. CDR1 and CDR2 (germline): SGHDN, FVKESK. V was clipped by 3 bases and J by 2 bases, with 20 bases between them. CDR3 amino acids: CASSHYQGLGGTGANVLTF. DNA of the CDR3: TGTGCCAGCAGCCATTATCAGGGGCTCGGCGGTACTGGGGCCAACGTCCTGACTTTC.

The V and J genes are TRBV18 and TRBJ1-4; the D is unclear. CDR3 length: 15 amino acids. CDR1 is KGHSH, CDR2 LQKENI, per germline. Trimming shortened V by 0 bases and J by 5 bases, and 10 bases separated the two germline ends. In nucleotides, the CDR3 is TGTGCCAGCTCACCACCGAGTGGAGGGAATGAAAAACTGTTTTTT. This encodes CASSPPSGGNEKLFF.

The chain links TRBV18 to TRBJ2-2; 7 bases match TRBD1. The CDR3 is made up of 14 amino acids. V shed 8 bases and J 2 bases; nucleotides not matched to a gene: 5. Germline-derived CDR1 and CDR2 are KGHSH and LQKENI. In nucleotides, the CDR3 is TGTGCCAGCCCGAGGGACAGTAACACCGGGGAGCTGTTTTTT. Protein: CASPRDSNTGELFF.

The chain joins TRBV7-9 to TRBJ1-3; a weak D match, TRBD1 (5 bases). The CDR3 consists of 14 residues. CDR1 and CDR2 from the germline V gene are SEHNR and FQNEAQ (reference sequence). V shed 4 bases and J shed 3 bases, with 10 bases lying between them. The CDR3 reads CASSSQGNGNTIYF. CDR3 sequence (DNA): TGTGCCAGCAGCTCTCAGGGTAATGGAAACACCATATATTTT.

The gene calls are TRBV7-9 and TRBJ1-2; no firm D call. From germline, CDR1 is SEHNR and CDR2 FQNEAQ (reference sequence). This CDR3 spans 13 amino acids. Deletions cut 7 bases from V and 4 bases from J, with 13 bases between. The CDR3 is CASIRERGYGYTF. The DNA of the CDR3 is TGTGCCAGCATCAGAGAGAGAGGCTATGGCTACACCTTC.

The genes are TRBV4-1 and TRBJ1-1, with D possibly being TRBD1 (5 bases). V was clipped by 4 bases and J by 1 base, with 16 bases between them. The CDR3 sequence is 16 residues long. Germline V gene data show CDR1 as MGHRA and CDR2 as YSYEKL. The CDR3: CASSPRATQGNTEAFF. In nucleotides, the CDR3 is TGCGCCAGCAGCCCCCGGGCAACGCAGGGGAACACTGAAGCTTTCTTT.

This clone was recorded a few times. V gene TRBV7-6 combines with J gene TRBJ2-7; 8 nucleotides match TRBD2. Germline lookup yields CDR1 SGHVS and CDR2 FNYEAQ. The CDR3 has 14 residues. With 2 bases clipped from V and 4 bases from J, the junction kept 4 bases outside the gene matches. This CDR3 is CASSLSGLAYEQYF. DNA for the CDR3: TGTGCCAGCAGCTTAAGCGGACTAGCTTACGAGCAGTACTTC.

This chain joins TRBV4-1 and TRBJ1-1, with D uncertain. V lost 1 base, J lost 5 bases, and 11 bases lay in between. Germline V gene sequence: CDR1 MGHRA, CDR2 YSYEKL. This CDR3 contains 14 residues. CDR3 in amino acids: CASSQVTIRTEAFF. CDR3 in DNA: TGCGCCAGCAGCCAAGTTACGATACGGACTGAAGCTTTCTTT.

This clone was observed once. CDR3 in DNA: TGTGCCAGCTCACCAGTCAAGCTCCCTGCGAACTCTGGAAACACCATATATTTT. Its translation: CASSPVKLPANSGNTIYF. V and J are TRBV18 and TRBJ1-3; D unclear. The V and J ends lost 2 bases and 0 bases respectively, with 17 bases between them. Germline V gene sequence: CDR1 KGHSH, CDR2 LQKENI. CDR3 length equals 18 residues. The complete variable domain, with remaining parts taken from reference TRBV18 and TRBJ1-3, reads NAGVMQNPRHLVRRRGQEARLRCSPMKGHSHVYWYRQLPEEGLKFMVYLQKENIIDESGMPKERFSAEFPKEGPSILRIQQVVRGDSAAYFCASSPVKLPANSGNTIYFGEGSWLTVV.

The chain joins TRBV7-8 to TRBJ2-1; 8 bases are a match to TRBD2. Germline lookup yields CDR1 SGHVS and CDR2 FQNEAQ. Trimming cost V 5 bases and J 5 bases; bases outside gene matches: 5. The CDR3 is 14 amino acids. CDR3 protein: CASSPGLENNEQFF. CDR3 sequence (DNA): TGTGCCAGCAGCCCGGGACTAGAAAACAATGAGCAGTTCTTC. The entire variable domain, with the rest obtained from reference TRBV7-8 and TRBJ2-1, is as follows: GAGVSQSPRYKVAKRGQDVALRCDPISGHVSLFWYQQALGQGPEFLTYFQNEAQLDKSGLPSDRFFAERPEGSVSTLKIQRTQQEDSAVYLCASSPGLENNEQFFGPGTRLTVL.

The chain links TRBV6-4 to TRBJ2-1; D uncertain. CDR1 is MRHNA, CDR2 SNTAGT, per germline. The CDR3 is 13 residues long. V was shortened by 8 bases and J by 0 bases, with 8 bases between the two germline ends. CDR3: CASPTGSYNEQFF. CDR3 coding DNA: TGTGCCAGCCCTACGGGCTCCTACAATGAGCAGTTCTTC.

The gene calls are TRBV5-1 and TRBJ1-1; possibly TRBD1 for D (6 bases). Trimming shortened V by 0 bases and J by 0 bases, and 18 bases separated the two germline ends. Per germline, CDR1 SGHRS and CDR2 YFSETQ. This CDR3 is 18 amino acids long. CDR3 loop: CASSLAPGTQTMNTEAFF. CDR3 DNA: TGCGCCAGCAGCTTGGCGCCCGGGACACAGACCATGAACACTGAAGCTTTCTTT.

The chain couples TRBV14 to TRBJ2-7; 7 bases map to TRBD2. V trimming: 0 bases; J trimming: 9 bases; junction bases outside the gene matches: 2. Germline V lookup: CDR1 SGHDN, CDR2 FVKESK. There are 12 residues in the CDR3. CDR3 bases: TGTGCCAGCAGCCAAGATGGCGGGGGGCAGTACTTC. Translated: CASSQDGGGQYF. The full variable domain, with the rest looked up from reference TRBV14 and TRBJ2-7, is EAGVTQFPSHSVIEKGQTVTLRCDPISGHDNLYWYRRVMGKEIKFLLHFVKESKQDESGMPNNRFLAERTGGTYSTLKVQPAELEDSGVYFCASSQDGGGQYFGPGTRLTVT.

The V call is TRBV12-5, the J call TRBJ2-5; possibly TRBD2 for D (5 bases). The CDR3 loop spans 15 amino acids. Trimming pared 9 bases from V and 5 bases from J, leaving 22 bases between. Per the germline V gene, CDR1 is LGHNT and CDR2 is FRNRAP. As DNA, the CDR3 is TGTGCTAGAGGATTAGCGCTCCCGAGGAGGGAGACCCAGTACTTC. Amino acids: CARGLALPRRETQYF.

The V call is TRBV3-1 (or the pseudogene TRBV3-2), the J call TRBJ1-1; 8 bases map to TRBD1. Germline trimming cut 1 base from V and 0 bases from J; bases unmatched to any gene: 7. The CDR3 contains 17 residues. Germline assignment: CDR1 LGHDT and CDR2 YNNKEL (reference sequence). CDR3 residues: CASSQVLGQGLNTEAFF. DNA for the CDR3: TGTGCCAGCAGCCAAGTTCTAGGACAGGGATTGAACACTGAAGCTTTCTTT.